This TCR beta chain is from a study of shared clonotypes between healthy human individuals. Findings and caveats of the study: Memory subsets generally showed smaller estimated richness than naive subsets did.

Original data processing: ImmunoSEQ supplied junction-only sequences lacking quality scores, so filtering was different. TCRdb keeps only in-frame clones here, not all; method: immunoSEQ multiplex PCR. That table gives V, J and clone size, and the DNA gave D and trimming. The profile shows some 900,000 clones, more than 75% of them singletons. As to this clone: The antigen remains undetermined.

Donors were Caucasian adults residing in Nashville, Tennessee, USA. Researchers partitioned CD4+ cells into CD45RA+ naive and CD45RA-negative memory subsets. The CDR3 totals 11 residues. Sequencing used memory CD4+ T cells sorted from blood. Subset described: CD45RA-negative fraction. The receptor was isolated from a man between 18 and 29 years old in good health. This chain uses TRBV21-1 with TRBJ1-1; the D segment call TRBD1 is taken from the table without a DNA check. TRBV21-1 represents a pseudogene. This chain's CDR3 is CASSSQVVAFF. The CDR3 DNA is TGTGCCAGCAGCAGCCAGGTTGTAGCTTTCTTT.